Shown below are 26 T cell receptor beta chains from a single sample sequenced in a study of a mutant IDH1 vaccine in newly diagnosed glioma. Time point meaning: week 35, safety follow-up. The content of each vaccine dose was 300 ug of mutant IDH1 20-mer peptide, and topical imiquimod accompanied it. These receptors are not linked to any known antigen. The table came from immunoSEQ multiplex PCR; TCRdb's copy has only in-frame clones and leaves some out. The data contain about 66,000 clones, 74% of them seen just once; the ten biggest clones take up 4.5% to 5%. The starting material was PBMCs, obtained from a glioma patient whose treatment included an IDH1 peptide vaccine. Receptors originate from a man in his fifties with glioma.

V usage is TRBV6-1 and J usage is TRBJ2-1, with TRBD1 as a possible D gene (6 bases). This CDR3 is built from 12 residues. Germline V gives CDR1 MNHNS, CDR2 SASEGT. The V gene lost 3 bases and the J gene lost 12 bases, with 12 bases spanning the gap. CDR3 protein: CASSDRDTTQFF. The CDR3 nucleotides read TGTGCCAGCAGTGATCGGGACACTACGCAGTTCTTC.

This clone occurred a few times. J is TRBJ1-4 and V is TRBV15; D remains unclear. V lost 1 base and J lost 3, with 9 bases in between. The CDR3 covers 15 residues. CDR1 is LNHNV, CDR2 YYDKDF, per germline (reference sequence). The CDR3 bases are TGTGCCACCAGCAGAGGGGCAGGCGCTAATGAAAAACTGTTTTTT. It specifies CATSRGAGANEKLFF. Combining the CDR3 with reference TRBV15 and TRBJ1-4 gives the whole variable domain DAMVIQNPRYQVTQFGKPVTLSCSQTLNHNVMYWYQQKSSQAPKLLFHYYDKDFNNEADTPDNFQSRRPNTSFCFLDIRSPGLGDTAMYLCATSRGAGANEKLFFGSGTQLSVL.

This CDR3 is CASSLEQGGDTQYF. As DNA, the CDR3 is TGCGCCAGCAGCTTGGAACAGGGAGGAGATACGCAGTATTTT. The gene calls are TRBV5-1 and TRBJ2-3; the D gene could be TRBD1 or TRBD2 (6 bases each). The germline gives CDR1 SGHRS, CDR2 YFSETQ. The length of the CDR3 is 14 residues. Trimming removed 0 bases from V and 5 bases from J, with 10 bases in between.

The gene calls are TRBV30 and TRBJ1-5; maybe TRBD1 (6 bases). CDR3 length: 15 residues. Deletions cut 0 bases from V and 6 bases from J, with 15 bases between. Per the germline V gene, CDR1 is GTSNPN and CDR2 is SVGIG (reference sequence). The CDR3, as DNA: TGTGCCTGGAGTGTAAAAGGGGGTCAAGGTCAGCCCCAGCATTTT. The encoded protein is CAWSVKGGQGQPQHF. Filled out from reference TRBV30 and TRBJ1-5, the complete variable domain reads SQTIHQWPATLVQPVGSPLSLECTVEGTSNPNLYWYRQAAGRGLQLLFYSVGIGQISSEVPQNLSASRPQDRQFILSSKKLLLSDSGFYLCAWSVKGGQGQPQHFGDGTRLSIL.

In this sample, this clone turned up once. V is TRBV6-5 and J is TRBJ1-3; D ambiguous. The CDR3 sequence is 15 residues long. With 5 bases removed from V and 0 bases from J, the gap between germline ends came to 11 bases. In germline, CDR1 is MNHEY, CDR2 SVGAGI. Written as DNA, the CDR3 is TGTGCCAGCAGTCCCGGGCCAGGCTCTGGAAACACCATATATTTT. It encodes CASSPGPGSGNTIYF.

The J gene is TRBJ2-3, the V gene TRBV7-2; TRBD1 matches at 9 bases. The CDR3 contains 14 residues. Germline lookup yields CDR1 SGHTA and CDR2 FQGNSA. V lost 7 bases, J lost 4 bases, and 6 bases stayed unmatched. This CDR3 is CASTPGQGSDTQYF. The CDR3 region has the DNA TGTGCCAGCACCCCGGGACAGGGCTCAGATACGCAGTATTTT.

The V gene is TRBV20-1, the J gene TRBJ1-2; no clear D. CDR1 is DFQATT, CDR2 SNEGSKA, per germline (reference sequence). This CDR3 has 11 residues. Trimming left V 4 bases short and J 8 bases short, with 11 bases between. CDR3 sequence reads: CSAKIGGGYTF. Written as DNA, the CDR3 is TGCAGTGCTAAGATCGGCGGAGGCTACACCTTC.

This clone showed up just once. This chain joins TRBV2 and TRBJ1-1, with D possibly TRBD1 on 5 matching bases. The CDR3 totals 13 residues. The germline gives CDR1 SNHLY, CDR2 FYNNEI. Trimming pared 7 bases from V and 1 base from J, leaving 10 bases between. The CDR3 region is CASTEGANTEAFF. CDR3 in DNA: TGTGCCAGCACCGAAGGGGCGAACACTGAAGCTTTCTTT.

This clone was detected only a few times. The junction does not match germline at one end; this may be a read error. The chain employs TRBV5-1 and TRBJ1-3, with D possibly being TRBD1 (5 bases). In germline, CDR1 is SGHRS, CDR2 YFSETQ. The CDR3 spans 14 residues. CDR3 region: CASTLGGNGNTIYF. CDR3 nucleotides: TGCGCCAGCACCTTGGGGGGAAACGGAAACACCATATATTTT. Complete variable domain (other parts from reference TRBV5-1 and TRBJ1-3): KAGVTQTPRYLIKTRGQQVTLSCSPISGHRSVSWYQQTPGQGLQFLFEYFSETQRNKGNFPGRFSGRQFSNSRSEMNVSTLELGDSALYLCASTLGGNGNTIYFGEGSWLTVV.

The chain is built from TRBV15 and TRBJ1-1, with D tentatively TRBD1 (5 bases). The CDR3 has 14 amino acids. Germline-derived CDR1 and CDR2 are LNHNV and YYDKDF (reference sequence). Between the trimmed V and J ends, which lost 4 bases and 4 bases, there was a span of 13 bases. CDR3 coding DNA: TGTGCCACCAGCATTAGACAGAAAACCACTGAAGCTTTCTTT. It codes for CATSIRQKTTEAFF.

This clone was seen a single time. The rearrangement joins TRBV7-6 to TRBJ2-2, with 10 bases aligning to TRBD1. The CDR3 extends over 16 amino acids. V was clipped by 5 bases and J by 4 bases; unmatched bases: 7. Germline V lookup: CDR1 SGHVS, CDR2 FNYEAQ. DNA for the CDR3: TGTGCCAGCAGCCCTAGACAGGGGGCGCGCACCGGGGAGCTGTTTTTT. Encoded protein: CASSPRQGARTGELFF. Together with reference TRBV7-6 and TRBJ2-2, the CDR3 gives the full variable domain: GAGVSQSPRYKVTKRGQDVALRCDPISGHVSLYWYRQALGQGPEFLTYFNYEAQQDKSGLPNDRFSAERPEGSISTLTIQRTEQRDSAMYRCASSPRQGARTGELFFGEGSRLTVL.

The chain is built from TRBV9 and TRBJ1-3; D perhaps matches TRBD1 (6 bases). This CDR3 has 15 residues. Trimming shortened V by 3 bases and J by 0 bases, and 10 bases separated the two germline ends. Looked up from germline, CDR1 is SGDLS and CDR2 is YYNGEE. CDR3 nucleotides: TGTGCCAGCAGCGAACGGGACAACTCTGGAAACACCATATATTTT. It codes for CASSERDNSGNTIYF. Complete variable domain (other parts from reference TRBV9 and TRBJ1-3): DSGVTQTPKHLITATGQRVTLRCSPRSGDLSVYWYQQSLDQGLQFLIQYYNGEERAKGNILERFSAQQFPDLHSELNLSSLELGDSALYFCASSERDNSGNTIYFGEGSWLTVV.

The sample holds one count of this clone. The J gene is TRBJ1-4, the V gene TRBV9; weak D call: TRBD1 (6 bases). The V and J ends lost 4 bases and 0 bases respectively, with 16 bases between them. The CDR3 covers 17 residues. Germline CDR1 SGDLS, CDR2 YYNGEE. The CDR3 nucleotides are TGTGCCAGCAGCTCCCCTTTAGGGGGTACAACTAATGAAAAACTGTTTTTT. Residues: CASSSPLGGTTNEKLFF.

This clone showed up just a few times. V gene TRBV5-1 combines with J gene TRBJ2-2, with TRBD1 matching over 7 bases. J gave up 1 base and V 4 bases, and 10 bases lay outside the gene matches. The CDR3 consists of 17 residues. The germline gives CDR1 SGHRS, CDR2 YFSETQ. CDR3 nucleotide sequence: TGCGCCAGCAGCGAACCCTACAGGGGCAAGAACACCGGGGAGCTGTTTTTT. Protein product: CASSEPYRGKNTGELFF.

The sample holds a few counts of this clone. The chain is built from TRBV7-9 and TRBJ2-2; D unresolved. Germline assignment: CDR1 SEHNR and CDR2 FQNEAQ (reference sequence). The V gene lost 4 bases and the J gene lost 4 bases, with 4 bases spanning the gap. CDR3 length: 12 amino acids. The CDR3 is CASSWGTGELFF. CDR3 coding DNA: TGTGCCAGCAGCTGGGGCACCGGGGAGCTGTTTTTT.

This clone has just a few counts. The chain has TRBV19 and TRBJ2-7; D perhaps matches TRBD1 (6 bases). The CDR3 is 14 residues long. Germline V gene sequence: CDR1 LNHDA, CDR2 SQIVND (reference sequence). Trimming pared 3 bases from V and 4 bases from J, leaving 13 bases between. CDR3 coding DNA: TGTGCCAGTAGTATTGGGACACCCGCTTACGAGCAGTACTTC. Its translation: CASSIGTPAYEQYF.

There are a few counts of this clone. Other nucleotide sequences from this sample produce the same CDR3. This chain uses TRBV7-9 with TRBJ2-7, with 9 bases matching TRBD1. V dropped 3 bases and J dropped 2; count of bases not matched to a gene: 2. Germline V gene data show CDR1 as SEHNR and CDR2 as FQNEAQ (reference sequence). This CDR3 comprises 14 residues. CDR3 bases: TGTGCCAGCAGCTTGGGACAGGGCACCTACGAGCAGTACTTC. It is translated as CASSLGQGTYEQYF.

This clone has a handful of counts. The J gene is TRBJ1-5, the V gene TRBV27; possible D gene TRBD1, 6 bases. CDR3 length: 13 amino acids. Germline V CDR1 and CDR2: MNHEY, SMNVEV (reference sequence). With 6 bases removed from V and 3 bases from J, the gap between germline ends came to 9 bases. The CDR3 DNA reads as TGTGCCAGCAGCTGGGACAACAATCAGCCCCAGCATTTT. This sequence encodes CASSWDNNQPQHF.

This clone was picked up a small number of times. V is TRBV30 and J is TRBJ1-4; 12 bases match TRBD1. Germline CDR1 GTSNPN, CDR2 SVGIG (reference sequence). This CDR3 is built from 16 residues. J was trimmed by 10 bases and V by 0 bases; bases with no gene match: 9. CDR3 DNA sequence: TGTGCCTGGAGTGTACCCGGGACAGGGGGCGCAGGAAAACTGTTTTTT. Protein sequence: CAWSVPGTGGAGKLFF.

CDR3 sequence reads: CAWSVWVNYGYTF. CDR3 coding DNA: TGTGCCTGGAGTGTTTGGGTTAACTATGGCTACACCTTC. The chain recombines TRBV30 with TRBJ1-2; D is undetermined. There are 13 residues in the CDR3. V was clipped by 0 bases and J by 1 base, with 6 bases between them. Germline loops: CDR1 GTSNPN, CDR2 SVGIG (reference sequence).

The chain couples TRBV6-1 to TRBJ2-2; 11 bases are a match to TRBD2. The trim removed 4 bases at V and 0 bases at J, leaving 7 bases unmatched. The CDR3 is made up of 18 amino acids. Germline assignment: CDR1 MNHNS and CDR2 SASEGT. CDR3 bases: TGTGCCAGCAGTGTCGAATCTAGCGGGGGGTCGAACACCGGGGAGCTGTTTTTT. This encodes CASSVESSGGSNTGELFF.

Details on this clone: An end of the junction does not agree with germline; a read error may underlie this. This rearrangement joins TRBV5-4 to TRBJ2-1; 14 bases agree with TRBD2. CDR1 and CDR2 (germline): SGHNT, YYREEE (reference sequence). The length of the CDR3 is 17 residues. The CDR3 DNA reads TGTGCCAGCAGTTTGGGCCCGGGACTAGCGGGAGACAATGAGCAGTTCTTC. Its translation is CASSLGPGLAGDNEQFF.

The chain employs TRBV6-5 and TRBJ2-7; 8 bases map to TRBD1. The V gene end was trimmed by 2 bases and the J gene end by 2 bases; junction bases not matched to a gene: 5. The CDR3 length is 15 residues. CDR1 and CDR2 from the germline V gene are MNHEY and SVGAGI. DNA of the CDR3: TGTGCCAGCAGTTACGGAGGACAGGGCACCTACGAGCAGTACTTC. Its translation: CASSYGGQGTYEQYF.

This clone has only one observation. CDR3 in amino acids: CASSRDSATDTQYF. CDR3 DNA sequence: TGTGCCAGCTCCCGGGACAGTGCCACAGATACGCAGTATTTT. The chain combines TRBV6-5 with TRBJ2-3; 7 nucleotides align to TRBD1. The CDR3 runs 14 residues. From germline, CDR1 is MNHEY and CDR2 SVGAGI. Losses at the gene ends were 8 bases for V and 2 bases for J; bases not matched to a gene: 7.

This CDR3 is CASSPPTSANEQFF. Written as DNA, the CDR3 is TGTGCCAGTAGTCCCCCGACTAGCGCCAATGAGCAGTTCTTC. The rearrangement links TRBV19 to TRBJ2-1, with 8 bases aligning to TRBD2. Germline CDR1 and CDR2: LNHDA and SQIVND (reference sequence). CDR3 length: 14 residues. V shed 5 bases and J 6 bases; nucleotides not matched to a gene: 6.

This clone was counted a single time. V is TRBV9 and J is TRBJ1-2; D is ambiguous. The CDR3 consists of 12 residues. V was cut by 4 bases and J by 6 bases, with 10 bases left in between. Germline CDR1 is SGDLS and CDR2 is YYNGEE. The CDR3 bases are TGTGCCAGCAGCCTAGCGGGTAATGGCTACACCTTC. Translating it yields CASSLAGNGYTF.